This TCR beta chain was observed in a study of graft-versus-host responses after intestinal transplantation (dated by TCRdb to the early 2020s). With respect to the entire study: Recipients received multivisceral, liver-intestinal, or isolated intestinal transplants. Every recipient was given anti-thymocyte globulin induction, followed by around three years of maintenance tacrolimus and steroids. Graft-versus-host and host-versus-graft alloreactive T cell clones were tracked in the graft, circulation and bone marrow after intestinal transplantation using bulk TCR-beta CDR3 sequencing. Alloreactive clones were identified by sequencing pre-transplant mixed lymphocyte reaction products and comparing these products with unstimulated pre-transplant donor and recipient T cells. The cohort enrolled about two dozen intestinal transplant recipients, one of whom was a retransplant, and a few patients without pretransplant specimens were excluded. Donor T cell macrochimerism was defined as a peak of at least 4% donor T cells among recipient peripheral blood mononuclear cells. Instead of going to the commercial service, samples from a few later patients were sequenced in-house on an Illumina MiSeq and processed with MiXCR. On the study overall, not on this receptor specifically: In the allografts of patients with donor T cell macrochimerism, GvH to HvG T cell clonal ratios were high. GvH clones were detected in recipient bone marrow, and some of these GvH clones were observed earlier in ileal mucosa or blood, consistent with an intestinal mucosal origin. Early after transplant, peak levels of circulating GvH clones were associated with declines in HvG clones. Conclusions were limited by the relatively low number and heterogeneity of intestinal transplant patients.

Intraepithelial and lamina propria lymphocytes were isolated from graft specimens using dithiothreitol, EDTA incubations and collagenase D digestion. Serial intestinal graft biopsy specimens collected up to 600 days after transplant underwent bulk TCR-beta sequencing. V loses 4 bases, J loses 0 bases, and the germline ends lie 13 bases apart. The germline V gene provides CDR1 MDHEN and CDR2 SYDVKM. Counted from cysteine to phenylalanine, this CDR3 has 15 amino acids. The retained sequence is limited to the CDR3, 45 bases, with the frame set at the first base. About this clone: The clone's antigen remains unknown. Base quality data are lacking; no much larger clone is found one base away.

Libraries were built with the immunoSEQ multiplex PCR assay. Adaptive Biotechnologies carried out high-throughput TCR-beta CDR3 sequencing of genomic DNA for most patients. Turning to the authors' computational methods: Adaptive's ImmunoSEQ software supplied the TCR sequencing data for more than 15 patients, while MiXCR and VDJtools were used to process a few other patients. CDR3 nucleotide sequences shared by donor and recipient were removed because the origin of these sequences could not be assigned. At least 2-fold expansion over unstimulated cells and a minimum CFSE-low frequency of 0.002% (template counts) or 0.001% (read counts) were required for clones to be classified as alloreactive. Mappable clones were those detected in sequenced pre-transplant spleen, lymph node, or MLR CFSE-low populations of the donor or recipient. Cumulative frequency of alloreactive clones was calculated as a percentage of all sequences weighted by copy number. The immuneACCESS repertoire file appears here via TCRdb, limited to in-frame rearrangements. These files lack a portion of the clones; in checked studies, under half of the deficit traces to unresolved V genes, and the cause of the others is not known. Clonal size and the V and J genes are those of that table, whereas D and trimming came from the DNA. The sample table holds about 37,000 clones, of which 75% to 90% were seen once. Under 20% of the sample lies in the top ten.

The sequence was obtained from a human patient who received an intestinal transplant, so some T cells may come from the graft donor. This specimen consisted of ileum tissue, obtained more than 200 days after intestinal transplant. Rearrangement joined TRBV28 to TRBJ2-7, with no confidently assigned D gene. The CDR3: CASSSAAVGSYEQYF. In nucleotides, the sequence is TGTGCCAGCAGTTCGGCGGCGGTAGGCTCCTACGAGCAGTACTTC.